These 28 T cell receptor beta chains came from one sample sequenced in a study of Graves' ophthalmopathy and Graves' hyperthyroidism. The TCR beta CDR3 regions underwent amplification from RNA transcripts. In the first round, RT-PCR was carried out with HTBI primers, and a multiplex PCR formed the second round. Using its own MiXCR run on the multiplex PCR reads, TCRdb lists one record per CDR3 protein. Of about 1.1 million distinct CDR3 sequences listed, about two fifths are singletons. The sample comprised peripheral blood or thyroid tissue (not recorded which). The origin of the receptors is an adult man with Graves' hyperthyroidism.

The chain has TRBV25-1 and TRBJ1-4; 7 nucleotides line up with TRBD1. CDR1 is MGHDK and CDR2 is SYGVNS in the germline V gene. V was pared by 8 bases and J by 5 bases, with 8 bases of the junction left unmatched. CDR3 length: 14 residues. The DNA of the CDR3 is TGTGCCAGCTTAAGGGACAGACCGAATGAAAAACTGTTTTTT. Its protein is CASLRDRPNEKLFF.

The rearrangement links TRBV14 to TRBJ1-3; D not resolved. Germline assignment: CDR1 SGHDN and CDR2 FVKESK. The CDR3 is made up of 17 amino acids. Trimming left V 3 bases short and J 2 bases short, with 17 bases between. For the CDR3, the DNA is TGTGCCAGCAGCCAGTCATACAGCGGCGGGACTGGAAACACCATATATTTT. Its protein is CASSQSYSGGTGNTIYF.

The chain links TRBV29-1 to TRBJ1-1, with 10 bases matching TRBD1. The CDR3 covers 12 residues. Losses at the gene ends were 8 bases for V and 10 bases for J; bases not matched to a gene: 10. CDR1 is SQVTM, CDR2 ANQGSEA, per germline. The CDR3 region is CSLRTGGLGAFF. DNA for the CDR3: TGCAGCTTACGGACAGGGGGTTTGGGAGCTTTCTTT.

DNA for the CDR3: TGTGCCATCAGTGACCCGCCGGGTCAGTCGGCACCCCTCCACTTT. Its protein product is CAISDPPGQSAPLHF. This chain links TRBV10-3 with TRBJ1-6; unclear D gene. CDR1 and CDR2 (germline): ENHRY, SYGVKD. Between the trimmed V and J ends, which lost 3 bases and 11 bases, there was a span of 17 bases. This CDR3 region has 15 residues.

This clonotype was counted at least ten times. The V gene is TRBV5-1, the J gene TRBJ1-5, with 10 bases lining up with TRBD1. CDR3 size: 16 residues. V was clipped by 3 bases and J by 2 bases; unmatched bases: 5. Germline lookup yields CDR1 SGHRS and CDR2 YFSETQ. The CDR3 sequence is CASSSGTGVGNQPQHF. CDR3 nucleotides: TGCGCCAGCAGCTCGGGGACAGGGGTCGGCAATCAGCCCCAGCATTTT.

This clonotype was seen many times. This rearrangement joins TRBV7-9 to TRBJ1-5, with 7 bases matching TRBD1. This CDR3 contains 16 residues. Trimming at V came to 3 bases and at J to 3 bases, leaving 8 bases not matched to a gene. Germline values: CDR1 SEHNR, CDR2 FQNEAQ (reference sequence). The CDR3 DNA follows: TGTGCCAGCAGCTTTTTCACAGGGGATCTCAATCAGCCCCAGCATTTT. Its translation: CASSFFTGDLNQPQHF.

The V and J genes are TRBV6-5 and TRBJ1-1; 7 nucleotides match TRBD1. Germline V gives CDR1 MNHEY, CDR2 SVGAGI. With 1 base clipped from V and 4 bases from J, the junction kept 6 bases outside the gene matches. This CDR3 spans 15 amino acids. The CDR3 DNA reads TGTGCCAGCAGTTACTTACCACAGGGGATCACTGAAGCTTTCTTT. This sequence encodes CASSYLPQGITEAFF.

The chain combines TRBV11-1 with TRBJ1-1; 7 bases are a match to TRBD1. V lost 2 bases and J lost 11; bases outside the gene matches: 17. The germline V gene has CDR1 SGHAT and CDR2 FQDESV (reference sequence). The CDR3 totals 16 residues. CDR3: CASSLKGGASRIEAFF. The CDR3 bases are TGTGCCAGCAGCTTAAAAGGGGGCGCATCTCGCATTGAGGCTTTCTTT.

On this clonotype itself: Given a much more abundant clone one base away, this may be a read error. The chain combines TRBV7-2 with TRBJ1-5, with D uncertain. The CDR3 consists of 13 residues. Deletions cut 3 bases from V and 6 bases from J, with 9 bases between. Germline-derived CDR1 and CDR2 are SGHTA and FQGNSA. CDR3 residues: CASSLQVGQPQHF. DNA for the CDR3: TGTGCCAGCAGCTTGCAGGTTGGTCAGCCCCAGCATTTT.

This clonotype appeared many times. This sequence joins TRBV12-3 or TRBV12-4 and TRBJ2-2; D is undetermined. This CDR3 comprises 14 residues. Trimming shortened V by 3 bases and J by 7 bases, and 12 bases separated the two germline ends. CDR3 nucleotide sequence: TGTGCCAGCAGTTTTGGTCGTATGGGCGGGGAGCTGTTTTTT. Protein: CASSFGRMGGELFF.

This clonotype was detected many times. V is TRBV20-1 and J is TRBJ2-6; the D is unclear. Per the germline V gene, CDR1 is DFQATT and CDR2 is SNEGSKA (reference sequence). The V end lost 0 bases, the J end lost 1 base, and 10 bases lay between the germline ends. This CDR3 region has 16 residues. The CDR3 sequence: CSARDHGRSGANVLTF. The DNA of the CDR3 is TGCAGTGCTAGAGATCACGGCAGGTCTGGGGCCAACGTCCTGACTTTC.

The chain joins TRBV10-2 to TRBJ1-2; 7 bases are shared with TRBD1. After removal of 4 bases from V and 8 bases from J, the junction contained 13 bases not matched to a gene. CDR1 is WSHSY, CDR2 SAAADI, per germline. CDR3 length equals 15 residues. The CDR3 spells CASSARDTGEGGYTF. Here the CDR3 DNA reads TGCGCCAGCAGTGCTAGGGATACAGGGGAAGGCGGCTACACCTTC.

This clonotype was counted at least ten times. The J gene is TRBJ2-2, the V gene TRBV7-9; TRBD1 agrees at 8 bases. The V and J ends lost 5 bases and 4 bases, in that order; junction bases with no gene match: 6. CDR1 is SEHNR, CDR2 FQNEAQ, per germline (reference sequence). The CDR3 covers 15 residues. This chain's CDR3 is CASSPRTGFTGELFF. DNA of the CDR3: TGTGCCAGCAGCCCAAGGACAGGGTTCACCGGGGAGCTGTTTTTT.

V usage is TRBV5-1 and J usage is TRBJ1-2; unclear D gene. Trimming took 0 bases from V and 2 from J, leaving 14 bases between them. This CDR3 region has 16 residues. The V gene's germline CDR1 is SGHRS and CDR2 YFSETQ. In DNA, the CDR3 is TGCGCCAGCAGCTTGGGAGGATCGGCTAAGAACTATGGCTACACCTTC. Encoded protein: CASSLGGSAKNYGYTF.

The chain is built from TRBV4-1 and TRBJ1-1; D unresolved. There are 15 residues in the CDR3. V shed 4 bases and J shed 1 base, with 13 bases lying between them. Per the germline V gene, CDR1 is MGHRA and CDR2 is YSYEKL. CDR3 protein: CASSRAIQENTEAFF. As DNA, the CDR3 is TGCGCCAGCAGCCGAGCAATTCAGGAGAACACTGAAGCTTTCTTT.

The chain couples TRBV29-1 to TRBJ2-6, with D perhaps given as TRBD1 or TRBD2 (5 bases each). The V gene's germline CDR1 is SQVTM and CDR2 ANQGSEA. The ends were cut back, 7 bases at V and 3 bases at J, with 16 bases in the middle. The CDR3 extends over 15 amino acids. CDR3 DNA sequence: TGCAGCGCTGGGCAGGGAGCTGTTGGGGCCAACGTCCTGACTTTC. Amino acid sequence: CSAGQGAVGANVLTF.

The V and J genes are TRBV25-1 and TRBJ1-5; no reliable D call. The CDR3 is made up of 15 amino acids. Trimming took 4 bases from V and 7 from J, leaving 17 bases between them. Germline V gene sequence: CDR1 MGHDK, CDR2 SYGVNS. The CDR3 sequence: CASSASRWSEQPQHF. The CDR3, as DNA: TGTGCCAGCAGTGCTAGCCGGTGGAGCGAACAGCCCCAGCATTTT.

This clonotype was counted many times. The chain joins TRBV7-9 to TRBJ1-4; 7 bases line up with TRBD1. CDR3 length: 17 amino acids. Losses at the gene ends were 5 bases for V and 7 bases for J; bases not matched to a gene: 16. Germline CDR1 reads SEHNR; CDR2 reads FQNEAQ (reference sequence). CDR3 sequence (DNA): TGTGCCAGCAGCCCGTGGGACAGACAGCCCTTAGGTGAAAAACTGTTTTTT. Its translation: CASSPWDRQPLGEKLFF.

The V and J genes are TRBV9 and TRBJ2-7; D not resolved. CDR3 length equals 14 residues. V dropped 5 bases and J dropped 5 bases, with 17 bases sitting between them. CDR1 and CDR2 from the germline V gene are SGDLS and YYNGEE. The CDR3 nucleotides read TGTGCCAGCAGTGAAGCCAGGCAGAGCAACGAGCAGTACTTC. Protein sequence: CASSEARQSNEQYF. The variable domain in full, with the rest retrieved from reference TRBV9 and TRBJ2-7, is DSGVTQTPKHLITATGQRVTLRCSPRSGDLSVYWYQQSLDQGLQFLIQYYNGEERAKGNILERFSAQQFPDLHSELNLSSLELGDSALYFCASSEARQSNEQYFGPGTRLTVT.

This clonotype was counted at least ten times. The V call is TRBV9, the J call TRBJ1-1; D remains ambiguous. Per the germline V gene, CDR1 is SGDLS and CDR2 is YYNGEE. The V and J ends lost 4 bases and 6 bases respectively, with 16 bases between them. CDR3 length: 14 residues. The CDR3 is CASSTGDQRPEAFF. The DNA of the CDR3 is TGTGCCAGCAGCACCGGAGACCAGCGACCTGAAGCTTTCTTT.

This clonotype was counted a single time. V is TRBV10-3 and J is TRBJ2-2; D is undetermined. The CDR3 totals 16 residues. The V and J ends lost 0 bases and 5 bases respectively, with 13 bases between them. Per germline, CDR1 ENHRY and CDR2 SYGVKD. The CDR3 sequence: CAISESMETRTGELFF. In DNA form, the CDR3 reads TGTGCCATCAGTGAGTCGATGGAGACACGAACCGGGGAGCTGTTTTTT.

At least ten counts were recorded for this clonotype. The V call is TRBV7-3, the J call TRBJ2-2; D not resolved. This CDR3 has 17 residues. CDR1 is SGHTA, CDR2 FQGTGA, per germline. Trimming removed 1 base from V and 4 bases from J, with 16 bases in between. Written as DNA, the CDR3 is TGTGCCAGCAGCTTAAGCCCGAACCATGGGGTCACCGGGGAGCTGTTTTTT. Encoded protein: CASSLSPNHGVTGELFF.

This clonotype was found many times. This chain links TRBV9 with TRBJ2-6; D call uncertain. The CDR3 runs to 15 residues. Between the trimmed V and J ends, which lost 0 bases and 1 base, there was a span of 5 bases. Germline CDR1 and CDR2: SGDLS and YYNGEE. CDR3 loop: CASSVGSSGANVLTF. The CDR3 coding sequence is TGTGCCAGCAGCGTAGGGAGTTCTGGGGCCAACGTCCTGACTTTC.

This clonotype was observed many times. The chain joins TRBV11-2 to TRBJ2-2, with D maybe TRBD1 (6 bases). V was cut by 5 bases and J by 1 base, with 11 bases left in between. Germline CDR1 and CDR2: SGHAT and FQNNGV. This CDR3 is 15 amino acids long. CDR3 amino acids: CASSPRTENTGELFF. CDR3 in DNA: TGTGCCAGCAGCCCGCGGACAGAGAACACCGGGGAGCTGTTTTTT.

Ten or more counts support this clonotype. This chain connects TRBV9 to TRBJ2-7; perhaps TRBD1 as D (6 bases). From germline, CDR1 is SGDLS and CDR2 YYNGEE. The V end lost 3 bases, the J end lost 4 bases, and 11 bases lay between the germline ends. This CDR3 has 13 amino acids. In DNA, the CDR3 is TGTGCCAGCAGCGCAGATGGACAGTACGAGCAGTACTTC. This encodes CASSADGQYEQYF. Filled out from reference TRBV9 and TRBJ2-7, the complete variable domain reads DSGVTQTPKHLITATGQRVTLRCSPRSGDLSVYWYQQSLDQGLQFLIQYYNGEERAKGNILERFSAQQFPDLHSELNLSSLELGDSALYFCASSADGQYEQYFGPGTRLTVT.

This clonotype came up many times. The chain joins TRBV20-1 to TRBJ2-2; D gene ambiguous. Between the trimmed V and J ends, which lost 6 bases and 7 bases, there was a span of 9 bases. The CDR3 consists of 11 residues. Germline V gene lookup returns CDR1 DFQATT and CDR2 SNEGSKA (reference sequence). The chain's CDR3 is CSATGFGELFF. As DNA, the CDR3 is TGCAGTGCGACGGGCTTCGGGGAGCTGTTTTTT.

This clonotype was counted a few times. This chain connects TRBV4-1 to TRBJ2-2; 10 nucleotides agree with TRBD2. The V and J ends lost 6 bases and 7 bases, in that order; junction bases with no gene match: 5. In germline, CDR1 is MGHRA, CDR2 YSYEKL. CDR3 length: 14 residues. The CDR3 here is CASRRTSGDGELFF. In DNA, the CDR3 is TGCGCCAGCAGAAGGACTAGCGGCGACGGGGAGCTGTTTTTT.

The J gene is TRBJ1-2, the V gene TRBV27; D not resolved. The CDR3 sequence is 13 residues long. V dropped 6 bases and J dropped 7 bases, with 15 bases sitting between them. Germline V gene sequence: CDR1 MNHEY, CDR2 SMNVEV (reference sequence). DNA of the CDR3: TGTGCCAGCAGGGGGAAGGTATATGGTGGCTACACCTTC. It specifies CASRGKVYGGYTF.